Listed here is a single T cell receptor beta chain. This record comes from a study of blood T cell repertoires in COVID-19. In the study overall: Whether acute or convalescent, the COVID-19 samples came from the United States, Italy and Spain. PBMCs, B-cell-depleted T cells, or T cells provided the cDNA or gDNA that made up the material.

V lost 2 bases, J lost 9 bases, and 5 bases lay in between. Germline V CDR1 and CDR2: MRHNA, SNTAGT. The CDR3 contains 10 residues. In the original analysis: For nucleated cells, counts were estimated from reference gene primer amplification. Clones were read by immunoSEQ multiplex PCR, and TCRdb kept only the in-frame ones, dropping some. The V and J calls and clone size were taken over from that table, and D and trimming were inferred from the DNA. This table holds fewer than 80,000 clones, around 79% found once. The sequenced sample consisted of peripheral blood. The genes are TRBV6-4 and TRBJ2-7, with a tentative D call TRBD2 (5 bases). This receptor was identified in a man aged 60-69 years with acute or convalescent COVID-19. CDR3 loop: CASSDEGQYV. The CDR3 coding sequence is TGTGCCAGCAGTGACGAGGGGCAGTACGTC.